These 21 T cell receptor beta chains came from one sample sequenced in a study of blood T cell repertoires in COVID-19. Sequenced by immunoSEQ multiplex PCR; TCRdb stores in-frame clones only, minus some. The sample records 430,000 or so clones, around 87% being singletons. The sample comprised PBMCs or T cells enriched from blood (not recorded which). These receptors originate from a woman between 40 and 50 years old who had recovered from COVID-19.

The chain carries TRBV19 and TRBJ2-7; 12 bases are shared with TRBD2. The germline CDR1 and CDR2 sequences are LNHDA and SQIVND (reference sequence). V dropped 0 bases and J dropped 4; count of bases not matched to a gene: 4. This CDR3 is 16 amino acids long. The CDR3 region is CASSIDATSGSYEQYF. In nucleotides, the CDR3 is TGTGCCAGTAGTATAGATGCGACTAGCGGGAGTTACGAGCAGTACTTC.

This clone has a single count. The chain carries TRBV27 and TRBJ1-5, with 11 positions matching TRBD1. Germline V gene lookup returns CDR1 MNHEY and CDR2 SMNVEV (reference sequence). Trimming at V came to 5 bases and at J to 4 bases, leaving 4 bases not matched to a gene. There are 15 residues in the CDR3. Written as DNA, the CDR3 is TGTGCCAGCAGTCGGACAGGGGGCAAGAATCAGCCCCAGCATTTT. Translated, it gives CASSRTGGKNQPQHF.

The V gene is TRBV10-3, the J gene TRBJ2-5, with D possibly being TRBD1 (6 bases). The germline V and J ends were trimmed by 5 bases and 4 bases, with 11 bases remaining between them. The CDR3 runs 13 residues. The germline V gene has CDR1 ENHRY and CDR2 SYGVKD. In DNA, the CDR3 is TGTGCCATCAGTTCAATAGGGGGAGAGACCCAGTACTTC. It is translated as CAISSIGGETQYF.

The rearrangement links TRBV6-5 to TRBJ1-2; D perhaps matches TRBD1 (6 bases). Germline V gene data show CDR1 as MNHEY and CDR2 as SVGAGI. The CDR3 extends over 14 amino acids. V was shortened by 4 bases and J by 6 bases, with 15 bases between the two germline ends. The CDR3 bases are TGTGCCAGCAGTTCGCCATCGGACAGAAATGGCTACACCTTC. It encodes CASSSPSDRNGYTF.

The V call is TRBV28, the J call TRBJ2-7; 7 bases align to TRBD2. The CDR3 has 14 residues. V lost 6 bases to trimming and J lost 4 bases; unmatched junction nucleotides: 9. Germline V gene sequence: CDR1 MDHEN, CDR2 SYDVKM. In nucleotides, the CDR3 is TGTGCCAGCAGCCCAGCGGTGGGGGGGTACGAGCAGTACTTC. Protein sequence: CASSPAVGGYEQYF. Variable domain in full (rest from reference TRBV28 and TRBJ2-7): DVKVTQSSRYLVKRTGEKVFLECVQDMDHENMFWYRQDPGLGLRLIYFSYDVKMKEKGDIPEGYSVSREKKERFSLILESASTNQTSMYLCASSPAVGGYEQYFGPGTRLTVT.

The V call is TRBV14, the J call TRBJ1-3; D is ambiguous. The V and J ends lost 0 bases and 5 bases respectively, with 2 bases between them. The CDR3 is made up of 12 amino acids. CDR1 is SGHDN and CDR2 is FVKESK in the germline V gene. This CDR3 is CASSQDRNTIYF. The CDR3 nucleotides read TGTGCCAGCAGCCAAGACAGAAACACCATATATTTT. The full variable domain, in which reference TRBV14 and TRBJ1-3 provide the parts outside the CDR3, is EAGVTQFPSHSVIEKGQTVTLRCDPISGHDNLYWYRRVMGKEIKFLLHFVKESKQDESGMPNNRFLAERTGGTYSTLKVQPAELEDSGVYFCASSQDRNTIYFGEGSWLTVV.

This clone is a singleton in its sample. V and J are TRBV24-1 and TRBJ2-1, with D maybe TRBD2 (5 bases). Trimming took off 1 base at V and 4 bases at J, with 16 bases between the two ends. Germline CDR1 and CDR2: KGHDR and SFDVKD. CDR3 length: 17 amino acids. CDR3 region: CATSDLASSSQYNEQFF. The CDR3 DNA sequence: TGTGCCACCAGTGATTTAGCGTCGTCTAGCCAATACAATGAGCAGTTCTTC.

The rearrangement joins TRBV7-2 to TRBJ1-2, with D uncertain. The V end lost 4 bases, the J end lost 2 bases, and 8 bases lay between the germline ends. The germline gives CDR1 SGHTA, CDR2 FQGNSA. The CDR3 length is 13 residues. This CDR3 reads CASSSDLNYGYTF. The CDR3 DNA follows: TGTGCCAGCAGCTCGGACTTAAACTATGGCTACACCTTC.

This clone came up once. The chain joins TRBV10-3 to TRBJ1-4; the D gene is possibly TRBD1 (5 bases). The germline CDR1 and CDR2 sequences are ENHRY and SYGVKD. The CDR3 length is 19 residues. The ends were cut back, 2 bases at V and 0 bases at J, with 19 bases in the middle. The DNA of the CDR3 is TGTGCCATCAGTGAGCATCAGGGCTCTTCAACAGCAACTAATGAAAAACTGTTTTTT. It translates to CAISEHQGSSTATNEKLFF.

Written as DNA, the CDR3 is TGTGCCACCAGTGATCACAGCTCCTACAATGAGCAGTTCTTC. Residues: CATSDHSSYNEQFF. This rearrangement joins TRBV24-1 to TRBJ2-1, with no clear D. The ends were cut back, 3 bases at V and 0 bases at J, with 5 bases in the middle. Per the germline V gene, CDR1 is KGHDR and CDR2 is SFDVKD. CDR3 length: 14 residues.

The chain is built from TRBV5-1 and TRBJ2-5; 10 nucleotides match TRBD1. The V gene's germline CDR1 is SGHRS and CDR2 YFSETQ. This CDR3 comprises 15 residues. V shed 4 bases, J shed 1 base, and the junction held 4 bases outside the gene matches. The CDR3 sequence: CASSTGQGPQETQYF. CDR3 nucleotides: TGCGCCAGCAGCACGGGACAGGGGCCCCAAGAGACCCAGTACTTC.

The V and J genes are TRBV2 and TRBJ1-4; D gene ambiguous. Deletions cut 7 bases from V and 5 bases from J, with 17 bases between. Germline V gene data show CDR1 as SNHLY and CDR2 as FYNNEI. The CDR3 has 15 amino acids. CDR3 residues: CASTEMGSTNEKLFF. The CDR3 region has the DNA TGTGCCAGCACCGAAATGGGCAGTACAAATGAAAAACTGTTTTTT.

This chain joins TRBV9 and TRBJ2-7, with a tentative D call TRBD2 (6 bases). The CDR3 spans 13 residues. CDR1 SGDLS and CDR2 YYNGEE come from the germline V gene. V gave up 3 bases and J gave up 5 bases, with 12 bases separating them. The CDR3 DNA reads TGTGCCAGCAGCGCAGGGTGGAGGGACGAGCAGTACTTC. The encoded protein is CASSAGWRDEQYF.

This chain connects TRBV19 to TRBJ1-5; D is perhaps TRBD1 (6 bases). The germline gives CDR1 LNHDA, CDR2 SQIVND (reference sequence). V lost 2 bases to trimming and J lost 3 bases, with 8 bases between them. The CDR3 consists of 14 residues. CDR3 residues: CASSISGDNQPQHF. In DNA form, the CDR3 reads TGTGCCAGTAGTATATCAGGGGACAATCAGCCCCAGCATTTT.

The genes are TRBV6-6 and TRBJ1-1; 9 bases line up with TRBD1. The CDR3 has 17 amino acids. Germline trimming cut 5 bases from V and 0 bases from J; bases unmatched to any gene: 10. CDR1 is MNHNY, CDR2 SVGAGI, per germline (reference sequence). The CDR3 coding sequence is TGTGCCAGCAGTCTGGGACAGGGCCATGGGGTGAACACTGAAGCTTTCTTT. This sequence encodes CASSLGQGHGVNTEAFF.

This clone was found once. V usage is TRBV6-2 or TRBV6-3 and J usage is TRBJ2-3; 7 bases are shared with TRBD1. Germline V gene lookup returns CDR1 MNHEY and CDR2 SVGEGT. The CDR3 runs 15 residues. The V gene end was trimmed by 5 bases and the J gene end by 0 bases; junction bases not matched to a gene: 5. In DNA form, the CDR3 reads TGTGCCAGCAGTGAGGGACAGTCTAGCACAGATACGCAGTATTTT. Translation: CASSEGQSSTDTQYF.

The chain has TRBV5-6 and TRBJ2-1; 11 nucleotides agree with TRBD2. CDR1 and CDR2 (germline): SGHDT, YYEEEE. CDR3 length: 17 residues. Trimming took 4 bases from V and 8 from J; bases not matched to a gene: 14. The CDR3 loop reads CASSRRASGRFMDEQFF. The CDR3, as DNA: TGTGCCAGCAGCCGGAGGGCTAGCGGGAGGTTTATGGATGAGCAGTTCTTC.

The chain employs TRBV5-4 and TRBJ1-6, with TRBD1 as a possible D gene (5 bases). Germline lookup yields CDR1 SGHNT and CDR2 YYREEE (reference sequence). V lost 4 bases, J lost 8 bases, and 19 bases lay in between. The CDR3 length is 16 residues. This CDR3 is CASSDPRDGSDSPLHF. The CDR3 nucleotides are TGTGCCAGCAGCGATCCCAGGGACGGGAGCGATTCACCCCTCCACTTT.

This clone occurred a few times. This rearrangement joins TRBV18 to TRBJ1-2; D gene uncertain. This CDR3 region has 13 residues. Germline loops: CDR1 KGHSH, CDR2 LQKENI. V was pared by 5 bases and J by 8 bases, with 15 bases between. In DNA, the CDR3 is TGTGCCAGCTCAACCGGGTCCCGTGGGGGCTACACCTTC. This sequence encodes CASSTGSRGGYTF.

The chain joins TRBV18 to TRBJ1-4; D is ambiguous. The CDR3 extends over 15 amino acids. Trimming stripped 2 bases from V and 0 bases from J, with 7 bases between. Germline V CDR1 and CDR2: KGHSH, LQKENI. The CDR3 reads CASSPTTPTNEKLFF. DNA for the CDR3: TGTGCCAGCTCACCAACAACCCCAACTAATGAAAAACTGTTTTTT.

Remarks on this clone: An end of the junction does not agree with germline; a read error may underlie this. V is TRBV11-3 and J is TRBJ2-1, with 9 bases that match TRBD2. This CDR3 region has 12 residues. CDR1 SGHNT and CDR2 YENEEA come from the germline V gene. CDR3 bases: TGTGCCAGCAGCTCTGCTAGCGGGAAGCATTTCTTC. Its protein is CASSSASGKHFF.